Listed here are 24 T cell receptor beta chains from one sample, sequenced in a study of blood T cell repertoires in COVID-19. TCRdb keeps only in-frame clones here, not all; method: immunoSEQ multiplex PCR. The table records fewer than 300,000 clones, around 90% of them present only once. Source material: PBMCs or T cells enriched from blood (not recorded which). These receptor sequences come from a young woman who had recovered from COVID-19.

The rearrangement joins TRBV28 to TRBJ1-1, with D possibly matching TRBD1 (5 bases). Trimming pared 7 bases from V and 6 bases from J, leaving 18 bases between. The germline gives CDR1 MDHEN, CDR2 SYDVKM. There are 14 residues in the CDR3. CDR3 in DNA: TGTGCCAGCACGGGGGTAGGGATAGGCCCTGAAGCTTTCTTT. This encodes CASTGVGIGPEAFF.

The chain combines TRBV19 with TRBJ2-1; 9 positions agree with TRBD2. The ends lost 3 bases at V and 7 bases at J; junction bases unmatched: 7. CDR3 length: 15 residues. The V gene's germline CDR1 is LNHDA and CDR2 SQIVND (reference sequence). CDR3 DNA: TGTGCCAGTAGTATTAATAGCGGGAGAGGGAATGAGCAGTTCTTC. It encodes CASSINSGRGNEQFF. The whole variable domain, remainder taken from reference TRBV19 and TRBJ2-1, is DGGITQSPKYLFRKEGQNVTLSCEQNLNHDAMYWYRQDPGQGLRLIYYSQIVNDFQKGDIAEGYSVSREKKESFPLTVTSAQKNPTAFYLCASSINSGRGNEQFFGPGTRLTVL.

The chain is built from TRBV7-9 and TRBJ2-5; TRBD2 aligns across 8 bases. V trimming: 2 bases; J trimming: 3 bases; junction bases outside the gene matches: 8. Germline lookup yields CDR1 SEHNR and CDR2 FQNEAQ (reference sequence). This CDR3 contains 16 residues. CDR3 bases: TGTGCCAGCAGCTTACCTTTAGCGGGATTTGAAGAGACCCAGTACTTC. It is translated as CASSLPLAGFEETQYF.

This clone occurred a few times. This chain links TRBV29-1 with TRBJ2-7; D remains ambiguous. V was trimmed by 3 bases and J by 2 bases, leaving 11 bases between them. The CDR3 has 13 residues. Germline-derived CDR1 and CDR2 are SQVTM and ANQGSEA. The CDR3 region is CSVESASPYEQYF. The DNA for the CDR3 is TGCAGCGTTGAGTCCGCCAGTCCCTACGAGCAGTACTTC.

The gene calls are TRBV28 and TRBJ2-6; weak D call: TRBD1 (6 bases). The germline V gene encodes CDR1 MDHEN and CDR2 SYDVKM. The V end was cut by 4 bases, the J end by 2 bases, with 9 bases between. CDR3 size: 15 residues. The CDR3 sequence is CASSSQGAGANVLTF. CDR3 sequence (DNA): TGTGCCAGCAGTTCACAGGGAGCTGGGGCCAACGTCCTGACTTTC.

The CDR3 bases are TGCAGCGTTGTTGGAGCGGGTGCGTACGAGCAGTACTTC. It is translated as CSVVGAGAYEQYF. The J gene is TRBJ2-7, the V gene TRBV29-1, with D possibly being TRBD2 (6 bases). In germline, CDR1 is SQVTM, CDR2 ANQGSEA. This CDR3 region has 13 residues. The V end lost 4 bases, the J end lost 4 bases, and 14 bases lay between the germline ends.

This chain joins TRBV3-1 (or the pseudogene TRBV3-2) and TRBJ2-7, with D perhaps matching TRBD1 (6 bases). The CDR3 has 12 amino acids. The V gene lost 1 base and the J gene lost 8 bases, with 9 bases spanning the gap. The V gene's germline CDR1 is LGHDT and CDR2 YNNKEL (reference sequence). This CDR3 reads CASSQGGQQQYF. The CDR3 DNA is TGTGCCAGCAGCCAAGGGGGGCAACAGCAGTACTTC.

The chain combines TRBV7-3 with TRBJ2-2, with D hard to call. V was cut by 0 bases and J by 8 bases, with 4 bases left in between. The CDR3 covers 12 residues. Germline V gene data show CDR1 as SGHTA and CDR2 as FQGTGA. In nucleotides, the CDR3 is TGTGCCAGCAGCTTAACTAGTGGGGAGCTGTTTTTT. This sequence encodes CASSLTSGELFF.

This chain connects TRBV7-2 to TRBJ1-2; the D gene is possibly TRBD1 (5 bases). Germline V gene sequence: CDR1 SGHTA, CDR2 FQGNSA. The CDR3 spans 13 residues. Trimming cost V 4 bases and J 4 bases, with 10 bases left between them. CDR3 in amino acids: CASSSQGSYGYTF. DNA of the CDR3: TGTGCCAGCAGCTCCCAGGGTTCCTATGGCTACACCTTC. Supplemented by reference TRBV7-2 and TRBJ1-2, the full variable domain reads GAGVSQSPSNKVTEKGKDVELRCDPISGHTALYWYRQSLGQGLEFLIYFQGNSAPDKSGLPSDRFSAERTGGSVSTLTIQRTQQEDSAVYLCASSSQGSYGYTFGSGTRLTVV.

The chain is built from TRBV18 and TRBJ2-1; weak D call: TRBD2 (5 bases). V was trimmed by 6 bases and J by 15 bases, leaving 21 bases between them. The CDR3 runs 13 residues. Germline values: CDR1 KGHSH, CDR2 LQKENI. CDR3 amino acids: CASSPDSVGAGFF. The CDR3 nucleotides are TGTGCCAGCTCCCCGGACTCTGTGGGAGCAGGGTTCTTC.

The CDR3 nucleotides read TGCAGCGTCCAGTTCTACCGGGGAAGGCAAGGGAGCAATCAGCCCCAGCATTTT. This gives the protein CSVQFYRGRQGSNQPQHF. This chain uses TRBV29-1 with TRBJ1-5; D ambiguous. The CDR3 contains 18 residues. Germline lookup yields CDR1 SQVTM and CDR2 ANQGSEA. Trimming stripped 6 bases from V and 1 base from J, with 25 bases between.

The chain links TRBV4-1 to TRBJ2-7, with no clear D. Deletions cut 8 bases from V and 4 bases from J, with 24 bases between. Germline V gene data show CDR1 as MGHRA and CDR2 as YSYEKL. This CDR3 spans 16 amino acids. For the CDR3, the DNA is TGCGCCAGCGGAATAGAGCGAGTACCCGTATTGTACGAGCAGTACTTC. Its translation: CASGIERVPVLYEQYF.

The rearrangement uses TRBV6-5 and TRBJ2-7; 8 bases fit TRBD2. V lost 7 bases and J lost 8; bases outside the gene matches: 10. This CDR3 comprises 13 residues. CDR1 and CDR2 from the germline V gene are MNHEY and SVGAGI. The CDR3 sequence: CASIATGGGQQYF. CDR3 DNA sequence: TGTGCCAGCATCGCAACGGGAGGGGGTCAGCAGTACTTC.

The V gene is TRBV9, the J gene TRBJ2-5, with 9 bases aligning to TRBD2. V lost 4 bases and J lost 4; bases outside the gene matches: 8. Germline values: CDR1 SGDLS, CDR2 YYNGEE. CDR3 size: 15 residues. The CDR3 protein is CASSPQAGGGETQYF. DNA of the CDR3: TGTGCCAGCAGCCCCCAAGCGGGAGGAGGAGAGACCCAGTACTTC.

The CDR3 sequence is CASSKRGDYNEQFF. CDR3 DNA: TGTGCCAGCAGTAAGCGGGGGGATTACAATGAGCAGTTCTTC. V and J are TRBV6-2 or TRBV6-3 and TRBJ2-1, with TRBD2 identical over 9 bases. The germline V gene has CDR1 MNHEY and CDR2 SVGEGT. Losses at the gene ends were 5 bases for V and 4 bases for J; bases not matched to a gene: 3. The CDR3 has 14 residues.

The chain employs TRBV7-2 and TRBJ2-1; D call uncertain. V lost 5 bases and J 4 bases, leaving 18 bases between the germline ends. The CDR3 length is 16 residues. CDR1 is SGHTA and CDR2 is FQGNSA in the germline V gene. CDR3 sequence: CASSALDGRGYNEQFF. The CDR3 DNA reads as TGTGCCAGCAGCGCCCTAGACGGAAGAGGTTACAATGAGCAGTTCTTC. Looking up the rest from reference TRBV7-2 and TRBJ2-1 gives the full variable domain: GAGVSQSPSNKVTEKGKDVELRCDPISGHTALYWYRQSLGQGLEFLIYFQGNSAPDKSGLPSDRFSAERTGGSVSTLTIQRTQQEDSAVYLCASSALDGRGYNEQFFGPGTRLTVL.

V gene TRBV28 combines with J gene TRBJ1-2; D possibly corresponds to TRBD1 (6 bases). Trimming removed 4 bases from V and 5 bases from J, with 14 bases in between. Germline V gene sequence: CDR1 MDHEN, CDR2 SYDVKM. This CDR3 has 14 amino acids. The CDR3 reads CASSSAGEGYGYTF. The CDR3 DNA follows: TGTGCCAGCAGTTCGGCAGGGGAAGGTTATGGCTACACCTTC.

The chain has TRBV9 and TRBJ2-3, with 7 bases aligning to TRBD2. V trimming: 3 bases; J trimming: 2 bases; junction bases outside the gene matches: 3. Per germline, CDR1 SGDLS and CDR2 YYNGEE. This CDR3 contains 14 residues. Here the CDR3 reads CASSASGVTDTQYF. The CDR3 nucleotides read TGTGCCAGCAGCGCTAGCGGAGTCACAGATACGCAGTATTTT.

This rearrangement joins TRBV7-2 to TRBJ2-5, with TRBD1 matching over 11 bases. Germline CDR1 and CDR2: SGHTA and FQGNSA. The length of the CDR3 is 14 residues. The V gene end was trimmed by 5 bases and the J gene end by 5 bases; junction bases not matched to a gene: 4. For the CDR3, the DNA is TGTGCCAGCAGCAGGACAGGGGGCCTGGAGACCCAGTACTTC. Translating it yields CASSRTGGLETQYF.

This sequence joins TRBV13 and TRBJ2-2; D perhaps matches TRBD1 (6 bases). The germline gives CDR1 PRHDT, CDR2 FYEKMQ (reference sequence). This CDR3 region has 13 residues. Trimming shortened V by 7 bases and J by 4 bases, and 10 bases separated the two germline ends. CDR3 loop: CASKSGATGELFF. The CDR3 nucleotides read TGTGCCAGCAAGTCAGGGGCCACCGGGGAGCTGTTTTTT.

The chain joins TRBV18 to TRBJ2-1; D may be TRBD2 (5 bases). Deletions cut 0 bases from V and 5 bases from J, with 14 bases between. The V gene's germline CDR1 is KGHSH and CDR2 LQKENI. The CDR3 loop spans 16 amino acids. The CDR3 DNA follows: TGTGCCAGCTCACCACCCGCAAGCGGACGAGACAATGAGCAGTTCTTC. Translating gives CASSPPASGRDNEQFF.

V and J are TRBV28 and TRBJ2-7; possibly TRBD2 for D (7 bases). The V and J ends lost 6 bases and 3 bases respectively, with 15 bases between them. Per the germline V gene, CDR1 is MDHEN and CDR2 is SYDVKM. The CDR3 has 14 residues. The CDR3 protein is CASRKQGGGYEQYF. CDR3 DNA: TGTGCCAGCAGGAAACAGGGAGGGGGCTACGAGCAGTACTTC.

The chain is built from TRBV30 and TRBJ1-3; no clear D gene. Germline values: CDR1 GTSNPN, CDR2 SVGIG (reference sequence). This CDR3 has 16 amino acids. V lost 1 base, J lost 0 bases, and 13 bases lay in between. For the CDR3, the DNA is TGTGCCTGGAGTGGGGTGACACGAAGCTCTGGAAACACCATATATTTT. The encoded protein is CAWSGVTRSSGNTIYF.

The CDR3: CASSPTTAGGKETQYF. For the CDR3, the DNA is TGTGCCAGCAGCCCGACTACGGCAGGGGGTAAAGAGACCCAGTACTTC. This sequence joins TRBV3-1 (or the pseudogene TRBV3-2) and TRBJ2-5; the match to TRBD1 covers 7 bases. Germline V gives CDR1 LGHDT, CDR2 YNNKEL (reference sequence). This CDR3 contains 16 residues. With 4 bases clipped from V and 3 bases from J, the junction kept 11 bases outside the gene matches.